The subject of this entry is one T cell receptor (beta chain). Libraries were prepared by immunoSEQ multiplex PCR; TCRdb keeps only in-frame clonotypes and omits some of them. The data contain 90,000 to 150,000 clones, 75% to 90% of them singletons. The data are from a study of OX40 agonist ivuxolimab in advanced cancers. The trim removed 2 bases at V and 10 bases at J, leaving 8 bases unmatched. The CDR3 covers 15 residues. Germline V gives CDR1 MDHEN, CDR2 SYDVKM. The chain joins TRBV28 to TRBJ1-6; TRBD1 matches at 7 bases. The receptor's source is an adult with an advanced solid tumor such as melanoma, head and neck, liver or kidney cancer. Material: CD4+ or CD8+ T cells sorted from blood, obtained in a trial of the OX40 agonist ivuxolimab. The chain's CDR3 is CASSLRDRVRSPLHF. CDR3 sequence (DNA): TGTGCCAGCAGTTTAAGAGACAGGGTACGCTCACCCCTCCACTTT.